The rows below give T cell receptor beta chains drawn from one sample of a study of T cells in Graves' hyperthyroidism and ophthalmopathy. One entry per CDR3 protein results from TCRdb running MiXCR on the multiplex PCR reads. The table includes about 600,000 distinct CDR3 sequences, over 12% detected once. Input material: blood. These receptors originate from a woman aged 18-29 years with Graves' ophthalmopathy. Each CDR3 is given with its conserved first and last residue. Each record gives: V gene, J gene, clone size, D gene, CDR3 protein, CDR3 DNA. A D gene is named only where the DNA matches it firmly. Clone size, where shown, is once, few, many, or a class for clones that have expanded.

>TRBV12-3/TRBV12-4|TRBJ1-1|NA|NA
CASNNGTPGVRNTEAFF
TGTGCCAGCAACAACGGGACACCCGGGGTAAGGAACACTGAAGCTTTCTTT
>TRBV19|TRBJ1-5|many|TRBD1
CASSVTGGNQPQHF
TGTGCCAGTAGCGTGACAGGGGGCAATCAGCCCCAGCATTTT
>TRBV3-1|TRBJ2-5|many|TRBD1
CASSHPDRGLVKTQYF
TGTGCCAGCAGCCACCCTGACAGGGGTTTGGTGAAGACCCAGTACTTC
>TRBV28|TRBJ2-7|many|NA
CASSFGSYEQYF
TGTGCCAGCAGCTTCGGGAGCTACGAGCAGTACTTC
>TRBV10-3|TRBJ2-3|many|NA
CAIRKDYLTDTQYF
TGTGCCATCAGGAAGGACTACCTCACAGATACGCAGTATTTT
>TRBV19|TRBJ2-2|NA|NA
CASTAGLGGELFF
TGTGCCAGTACTGCAGGGTTGGGCGGGGAGCTGTTTTTT
>TRBV6-1|TRBJ1-6|few|TRBD1
CASSEGDSSYF
TGTGCCAGCAGTGAAGGGGACAGCTCTTACTTT
>TRBV3-1|TRBJ2-1|NA|TRBD2
CASSTTGGEQFF
TGTGCCAGCAGCACTACGGGAGGTGAGCAGTTCTTC
>TRBV4-2|TRBJ2-2|NA|TRBD2
CASSQARGGGRPNTGELFF
TGTGCCAGCAGCCAAGCACGGGGCGGGGGGCGCCCGAACACCGGGGAGCTGTTTTTT
>TRBV6-1|TRBJ1-1|many|NA
CASNKMTGTNTEAFF
TGTGCCAGCAATAAAATGACAGGAACTAACACTGAAGCTTTCTTT
>TRBV6-2/TRBV6-3|TRBJ2-7|many|TRBD2
CASATTREVYEQYF
TGTGCCAGCGCAACCACACGGGAGGTCTACGAGCAGTACTTC
>TRBV6-1|TRBJ1-3|many|NA
CASSGTPFSGNTIYF
TGTGCCAGCAGCGGGACACCCTTCTCTGGAAACACCATATATTTT
>TRBV28|TRBJ1-1|NA|NA
CASSPPVGRLGPGRTEAFF
TGTGCCAGCTCACCACCGGTCGGGCGGCTTGGGCCCGGGCGAACTGAAGCTTTCTTT
>TRBV13|TRBJ2-1|many|NA
CASSLGRIQEEFF
TGTGCCAGCAGCTTAGGTCGTATTCAGGAAGAGTTCTTC
>TRBV6-1|TRBJ2-2|many|NA
CATQVAEFPGELFF
TGTGCCACTCAAGTGGCAGAGTTCCCCGGGGAGCTGTTTTTT
>TRBV28|TRBJ1-5|many|NA
CASSLLRGPNQPQHF
TGTGCCAGCAGTTTATTAAGGGGCCCTAATCAGCCCCAGCATTTT
>TRBV27|TRBJ1-5|many|NA
CASSLQGFSNQPQHF
TGTGCCAGCAGTTTGCAGGGGTTTAGCAATCAGCCCCAGCATTTT
>TRBV7-2|TRBJ2-3|many|TRBD1
CASSGRTGGSDTQYF
TGTGCCAGCAGCGGAAGGACAGGGGGCTCAGATACGCAGTATTTT
>TRBV12-5|TRBJ2-1|many|TRBD2
CASGLRLWTSGTVQDNEQFF
TGTGCTAGTGGTTTGCGACTCTGGACTAGCGGGACTGTTCAAGACAATGAGCAGTTCTTC
>TRBV6-5|TRBJ2-3|NA|NA
CASSFVGRIDTQYF
TGTGCCAGCAGTTTTGTGGGACGGATAGATACGCAGTATTTT
>TRBV7-2|TRBJ2-5|many|TRBD2
CAAGGPGETQYF
TGTGCCGCGGGAGGGCCCGGGGAGACCCAGTACTTC
>TRBV27|TRBJ2-1|many|NA
CASSFPAGEQFF
TGTGCCAGCAGCTTCCCTGCGGGGGAGCAGTTCTTC
>TRBV20-1|TRBJ1-2|many|NA
CSASGTNGYTF
TGCAGTGCTTCCGGGACAAATGGCTACACCTTC
>TRBV3-1|TRBJ2-4|NA|TRBD2
CASSRGLAGVPGTKNIQYF
TGTGCCAGCAGCCGAGGACTAGCGGGAGTTCCAGGTACCAAAAACATTCAGTACTTC
>TRBV7-8|TRBJ2-7|many|TRBD2
CASSFSGTSDSYEQYF
TGTGCCAGCAGCTTTTCCGGGACTAGCGACTCCTACGAGCAGTACTTC
>TRBV29-1|TRBJ2-3|many|TRBD2
CSVYVLAGGADTQYF
TGCAGCGTTTACGTACTAGCGGGAGGAGCAGATACGCAGTATTTT
>TRBV12-3/TRBV12-4|TRBJ1-5|many|TRBD1
CASRSGTGVLSNQPQHF
TGTGCCAGCAGGTCCGGGACAGGGGTACTTAGCAATCAGCCCCAGCATTTT
>TRBV20-1|TRBJ2-7|NA|TRBD2
CSARSVERDYVKKGYVQYF
TGCAGTGCTAGAAGTGTCGAGCGGGATTATGTTAAGAAAGGCTACGTGCAGTACTTC
>TRBV9|TRBJ2-3|many|NA
CASSVDSLYTDTQYF
TGTGCCAGCAGCGTAGACAGCCTCTACACAGATACGCAGTATTTT
>TRBV27|TRBJ2-1|NA|TRBD2
CASRTASGRHEQFF
TGTGCCAGCAGGACCGCTAGCGGGAGGCATGAGCAGTTCTTC
>TRBV27|TRBJ2-7|many|NA
CASSFRGTSPYEQYF
TGTGCCAGCAGTTTTCGTGGGACGTCTCCCTACGAGCAGTACTTC
>TRBV20-1|TRBJ1-5|many|NA
CSASTAYSNQPQHF
TGCAGTGCTTCGACCGCGTATAGCAATCAGCCCCAGCATTTT
>TRBV30|TRBJ1-1|many|TRBD1
CAWSRGTGDEAFF
TGTGCCTGGAGTCGCGGGACAGGCGATGAAGCTTTCTTT